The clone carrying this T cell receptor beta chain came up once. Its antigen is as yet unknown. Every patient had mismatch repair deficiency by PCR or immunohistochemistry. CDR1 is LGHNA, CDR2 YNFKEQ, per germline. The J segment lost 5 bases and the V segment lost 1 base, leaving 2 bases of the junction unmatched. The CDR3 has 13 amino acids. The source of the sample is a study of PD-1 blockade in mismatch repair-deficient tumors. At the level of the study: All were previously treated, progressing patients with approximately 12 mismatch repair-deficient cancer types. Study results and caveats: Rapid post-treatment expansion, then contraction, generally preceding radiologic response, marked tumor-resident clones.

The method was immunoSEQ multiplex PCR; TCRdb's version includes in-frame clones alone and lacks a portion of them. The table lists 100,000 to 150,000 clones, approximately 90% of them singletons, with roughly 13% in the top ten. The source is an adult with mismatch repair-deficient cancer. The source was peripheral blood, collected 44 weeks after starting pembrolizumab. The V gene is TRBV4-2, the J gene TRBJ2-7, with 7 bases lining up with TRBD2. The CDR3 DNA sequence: TGTGCCAGCAGCCAAGGCGGGGGTAACGAGCAGTACTTC. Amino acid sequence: CASSQGGGNEQYF.